The 10 T cell receptor beta chains below come from one sample, sequenced in a study of T-cell memory formation after mild COVID-19 (dated by TCRdb to the early 2020s). Receptor libraries were prepared by 5' RACE. Sequenced using an Illumina NovaSeq 6000. TCRdb passed the public sequencing reads through fastp at Q25 and MiXCR, retaining productive beta sequences. Rows are combined by CDR3 protein, so each entry shows the most common genes and DNA. In all, the sample holds 200,000 to 300,000 distinct CDR3 sequences, and about 16% of those were seen once. The top ten clonotypes cover 2.1% of the sample. The specimen sequenced was PBMCs or a T cell subset sorted from them (not recorded which). The source is an adult woman who had mild COVID-19 (a few samples of this study predate the infection). The sample titles of this study are shuffled in the database, so cell type and time point are left out; the donor was told from shared clones.

This chain joins TRBV12-3 or TRBV12-4 and TRBJ2-7; 7 nucleotides align to TRBD1. The length of the CDR3 is 16 residues. Unmatched junction bases numbered 12, after V lost 6 bases and J lost 1 base. The chain's CDR3 is CASSTGRTGPSYEQYF. Written as DNA, the CDR3 is TGTGCCAGCAGCACGGGGCGGACAGGTCCTTCCTACGAGCAGTACTTC.

In its sample, this clonotype was seen a few times. A much larger clone differs by one base, so this may be a read error. The V gene is TRBV20-1, the J gene TRBJ2-1; no definite D call. CDR1 DFQATT and CDR2 SNEGSKA come from the germline V gene (reference sequence). This CDR3 is built from 11 residues. The V end lost 2 bases, the J end lost 1 base, and 0 bases lay between the germline ends. The CDR3, as DNA: TGCAGTGCTAGATCCTACAATGAGCAGTTCTTC. Translation: CSARSYNEQFF.

This clonotype was seen a handful of times. The CDR3 DNA follows: TGCGCCAGCTTAAGGCAGGGGAGCACAGATACGCAGTATTTT. This sequence encodes CASLRQGSTDTQYF. V and J are TRBV5-1 and TRBJ2-3, with D tentatively TRBD1 (6 bases). CDR1 SGHRS and CDR2 YFSETQ come from the germline V gene. This CDR3 is built from 14 residues. V was shortened by 7 bases and J by 0 bases, with 12 bases between the two germline ends.

The chain employs TRBV2 and TRBJ2-7; D remains unclear. Trimming left V 7 bases short and J 2 bases short, with 9 bases between. The CDR3 is made up of 12 amino acids. The germline gives CDR1 SNHLY, CDR2 FYNNEI. CDR3 protein: CASKDGTYEQYF. The CDR3 coding sequence is TGTGCCAGCAAAGACGGCACCTACGAGCAGTACTTC.

Only a few counts were recorded for this clonotype. This chain links TRBV7-3 with TRBJ2-6; D is uncertain. Germline-derived CDR1 and CDR2 are SGHTA and FQGTGA. The V end was cut by 10 bases, the J end by 2 bases, with 15 bases between. This CDR3 is built from 15 residues. CDR3 nucleotides: TGTGCCACCCGACCCCTAGGGACTGGGGCCAACGTCCTGACTTTC. This translates into CATRPLGTGANVLTF.

This clonotype was counted ten times or more. This chain connects TRBV7-2 to TRBJ2-1, with D possibly matching TRBD2 (6 bases). The V and J ends lost 5 bases and 4 bases respectively, with 15 bases between them. CDR1 SGHTA and CDR2 FQGNSA come from the germline V gene. This CDR3 has 15 amino acids. The chain's CDR3 is CASSRTGLEYNEQFF. The CDR3 bases are TGTGCCAGCAGCCGGACGGGACTGGAATACAATGAGCAGTTCTTC.

The chain uses TRBV18 and TRBJ1-2; TRBD1 might be the D (6 bases). There are 13 residues in the CDR3. V gave up 3 bases and J gave up 5 bases, with 10 bases separating them. CDR1 and CDR2 (germline): KGHSH, LQKENI. This CDR3 is CASSPGAGYGYTF. In nucleotides, the CDR3 is TGTGCCAGCTCACCGGGGGCTGGTTATGGCTACACCTTC.

The CDR3 is CASSLDFGEQFF. The DNA for the CDR3 is TGCGCCAGCAGCTTGGATTTTGGTGAGCAGTTCTTC. This chain uses TRBV5-1 with TRBJ2-1; D not resolved. CDR1 is SGHRS, CDR2 YFSETQ, per germline. The V end lost 0 bases, the J end lost 9 bases, and 7 bases lay between the germline ends. CDR3 length: 12 residues.

Here the CDR3 reads CASSSPGTSPNEQFF. CDR3 in DNA: TGTGCCAGCAGCTCTCCCGGGACTAGCCCCAATGAGCAGTTCTTC. The chain joins TRBV7-2 to TRBJ2-1; 9 nucleotides line up with TRBD2. This CDR3 has 15 amino acids. Germline V gene sequence: CDR1 SGHTA, CDR2 FQGNSA. J lost 6 bases, V lost 4 bases, and 7 bases had no gene match.

This clonotype was seen more than once but under ten times. The chain recombines TRBV2 with TRBJ1-2, with unresolved D. Trimming stripped 5 bases from V and 0 bases from J, with 7 bases between. CDR1 is SNHLY, CDR2 FYNNEI, per germline. This CDR3 is built from 13 residues. CDR3 loop: CASSSTSNYGYTF. The CDR3 DNA sequence: TGTGCCAGCAGTTCAACATCTAACTATGGCTACACCTTC.